These 18 T cell receptor beta chains were all obtained from the same sample, sequenced in a study of monozygotic twins with inflammatory bowel disease. After re-calling the 5' RACE reads, TCRdb lists one entry per CDR3 protein, DNA absent. This sample's clone table lists approximately 400,000 distinct CDR3 sequences. What was sequenced was blood. The receptors were sampled from a human donor with ulcerative colitis or Crohn's disease, or a healthy co-twin of an affected twin (not recorded which).

The rearrangement joins TRBV7-2 to TRBJ2-3; TCRdb lists TRBD1, though no DNA is available to test this call. Germline V gene sequence: CDR1 SGHTA, CDR2 FQGNSA. There are 14 residues in the CDR3. The CDR3 sequence: CASSPWTSSDTQYF.

The rearrangement links TRBV20-1 to TRBJ2-5. This CDR3 region has 11 residues. Germline CDR1 and CDR2: DFQATT and SNEGSKA (reference sequence). CDR3 sequence: CSARELETQYF.

The rearrangement uses TRBV10-3 and TRBJ2-1. The CDR3 loop spans 15 amino acids. Germline V CDR1 and CDR2: ENHRY, SYGVKD. CDR3 amino acids: CAISESQYSGNEQFF.

V is TRBV3-1 and J is TRBJ2-4. The CDR3 has 13 amino acids. Germline assignment: CDR1 LGHDT and CDR2 YNNKEL (reference sequence). The CDR3 region is CASSQDSRNIQYF.

The V and J genes are TRBV29-1 and TRBJ2-2; TCRdb returns TRBD1, unconfirmable since there is no DNA. Per germline, CDR1 SQVTM and CDR2 ANQGSEA. This CDR3 is built from 13 residues. This chain's CDR3 is CSVRGGDTGELFF.

The genes are TRBV6-1 and TRBJ2-4; TCRdb's D gene call, TRBD1, goes unchecked for lack of DNA. This CDR3 is built from 16 residues. The V gene's germline CDR1 is MNHNS and CDR2 SASEGT. The CDR3 spells CASKSLGQGKEDIQYF.

V and J are TRBV11-3 and TRBJ2-1; TCRdb proposes TRBD2, but this gene call is untestable without DNA. Germline CDR1 SGHNT, CDR2 YENEEA. CDR3 length equals 15 residues. This CDR3 is CASSFLSGGAGEQFF.

The chain links TRBV5-8 to TRBJ2-1; with no DNA, the TCRdb D assignment of TRBD1 cannot be verified. Germline loops: CDR1 SGHTS, CDR2 YDEGEE. This CDR3 has 15 amino acids. This CDR3 reads CGSSFPGGVKNEQFF.

The chain is built from TRBV12-3 or TRBV12-4 and TRBJ1-1. The CDR3 has 11 residues. CDR3 residues: CATSANTEAFF.

V is TRBV5-6 and J is TRBJ1-5. Germline CDR1 reads SGHDT; CDR2 reads YYEEEE. The CDR3 totals 13 residues. The CDR3 loop is CASSLRLNQPQHF.

This chain connects TRBV19 to TRBJ2-2; the TRBD2 assignment by TCRdb is unverifiable without DNA. This CDR3 comprises 17 residues. Germline CDR1 and CDR2: LNHDA and SQIVND (reference sequence). CDR3 protein: CASSIGGGLSPSGELFF.

The CDR3 spells CASRRGGVYEQYF. The chain joins TRBV11-2 to TRBJ2-7; with no DNA, the TCRdb D assignment of TRBD1 cannot be verified. This CDR3 region has 13 residues. Germline V gene data show CDR1 as SGHAT and CDR2 as FQNNGV.

The genes are TRBV4-1 and TRBJ1-6; the TCRdb D gene call, TRBD1, has no DNA to confirm it. The germline CDR1 and CDR2 sequences are MGHRA and YSYEKL. This CDR3 has 15 amino acids. CDR3 in amino acids: CASSQDSRDRASLHF.

This sequence joins TRBV6-2 or TRBV6-3 and TRBJ2-5; the D call of TRBD1 rests on TCRdb alone, since no DNA is present to check it. There are 16 residues in the CDR3. CDR1 is MNHEY, CDR2 SVGEGT, per germline. The CDR3 reads CASSYSTWTLGETQYF.

The J gene is TRBJ1-5, the V gene TRBV11-2; TCRdb outputs TRBD1, but without DNA this stays unchecked. Germline V CDR1 and CDR2: SGHAT, FQNNGV. CDR3 length: 18 residues. Here the CDR3 reads CASSPRVSDPGGNQPQHF.

V usage is TRBV28 and J usage is TRBJ2-5. Germline assignment: CDR1 MDHEN and CDR2 SYDVKM. The CDR3 consists of 12 residues. The CDR3 loop reads CATVGVVDTQYF.

This sequence joins TRBV20-1 and TRBJ2-1; TCRdb's D call, TRBD2, is unchecked because there is no DNA. CDR3 length: 12 amino acids. From germline, CDR1 is DFQATT and CDR2 SNEGSKA (reference sequence). CDR3 region: CSAKRELNEQFF.

This sequence joins TRBV4-1 and TRBJ1-2; TCRdb selects TRBD1, and the lack of DNA leaves this call unchecked. Looked up from germline, CDR1 is MGHRA and CDR2 is YSYEKL. There are 18 residues in the CDR3. The chain's CDR3 is CASSVPPGTGGLRKNYTF.